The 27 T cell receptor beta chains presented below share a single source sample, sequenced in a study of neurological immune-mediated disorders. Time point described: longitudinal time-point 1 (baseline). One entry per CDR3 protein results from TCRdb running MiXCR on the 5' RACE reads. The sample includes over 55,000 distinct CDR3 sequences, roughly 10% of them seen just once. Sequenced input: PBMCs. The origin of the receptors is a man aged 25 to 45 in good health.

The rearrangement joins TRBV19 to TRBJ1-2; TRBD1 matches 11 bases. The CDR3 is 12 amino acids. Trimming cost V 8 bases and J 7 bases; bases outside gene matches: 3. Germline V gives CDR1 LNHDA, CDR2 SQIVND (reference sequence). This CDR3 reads CASGQGAFGYTF. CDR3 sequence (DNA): TGTGCCAGTGGACAGGGGGCATTTGGCTACACCTTC.

The CDR3 loop reads CSVGFDSPLHF. The CDR3, as DNA: TGCAGCGTCGGGTTTGATTCACCCCTCCACTTT. The J gene is TRBJ1-6, the V gene TRBV29-1, with unresolved D. Germline values: CDR1 SQVTM, CDR2 ANQGSEA. V lost 6 bases, J lost 8 bases, and 8 bases lay in between. The CDR3 runs 11 residues.

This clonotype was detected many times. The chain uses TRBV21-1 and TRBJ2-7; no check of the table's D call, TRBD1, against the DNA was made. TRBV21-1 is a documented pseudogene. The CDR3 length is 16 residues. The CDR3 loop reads CASSKITRPDPYEQYF. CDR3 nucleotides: TGTGCCAGCAGCAAAATTACGCGCCCAGACCCCTACGAGCAGTACTTC.

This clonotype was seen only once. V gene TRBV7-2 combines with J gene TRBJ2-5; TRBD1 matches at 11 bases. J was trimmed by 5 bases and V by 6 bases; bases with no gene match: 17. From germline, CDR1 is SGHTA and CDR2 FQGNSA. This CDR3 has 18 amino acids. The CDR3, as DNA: TGTGCCAGCAGTCAGAACCCGGACAGGGGGCCGTCGGGGGAGACCCAGTACTTC. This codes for CASSQNPDRGPSGETQYF.

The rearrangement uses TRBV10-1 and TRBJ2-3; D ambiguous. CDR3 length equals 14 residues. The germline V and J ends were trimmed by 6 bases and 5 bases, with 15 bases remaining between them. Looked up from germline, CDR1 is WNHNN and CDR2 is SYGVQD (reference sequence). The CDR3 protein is CASSAGGVRDTQYF. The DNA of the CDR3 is TGCGCCAGCAGCGCCGGTGGGGTGCGAGATACGCAGTATTTT.

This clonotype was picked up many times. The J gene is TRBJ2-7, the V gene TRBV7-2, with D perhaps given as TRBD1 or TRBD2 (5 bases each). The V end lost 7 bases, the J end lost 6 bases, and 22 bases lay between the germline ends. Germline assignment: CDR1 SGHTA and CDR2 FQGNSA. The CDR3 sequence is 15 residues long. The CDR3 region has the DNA TGTGCCAGCACCCGATCGGGGACCGAACCTGGCGAGCAGTACTTC. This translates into CASTRSGTEPGEQYF. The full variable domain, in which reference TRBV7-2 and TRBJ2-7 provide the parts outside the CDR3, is GAGVSQSPSNKVTEKGKDVELRCDPISGHTALYWYRQSLGQGLEFLIYFQGNSAPDKSGLPSDRFSAERTGGSVSTLTIQRTQQEDSAVYLCASTRSGTEPGEQYFGPGTRLTVT.

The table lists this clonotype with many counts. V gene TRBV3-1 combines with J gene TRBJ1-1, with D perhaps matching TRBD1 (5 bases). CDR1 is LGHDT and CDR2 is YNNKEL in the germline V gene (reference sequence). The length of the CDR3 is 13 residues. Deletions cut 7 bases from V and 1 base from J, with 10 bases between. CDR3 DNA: TGTGCCAGCATCTCGACAGAGAACACTGAAGCTTTCTTT. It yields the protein CASISTENTEAFF.

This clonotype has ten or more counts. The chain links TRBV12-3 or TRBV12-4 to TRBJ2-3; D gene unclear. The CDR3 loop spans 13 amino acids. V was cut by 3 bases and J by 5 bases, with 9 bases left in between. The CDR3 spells CASSFRRVDTQYF. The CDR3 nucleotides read TGTGCCAGCAGTTTCCGGCGCGTAGATACGCAGTATTTT.

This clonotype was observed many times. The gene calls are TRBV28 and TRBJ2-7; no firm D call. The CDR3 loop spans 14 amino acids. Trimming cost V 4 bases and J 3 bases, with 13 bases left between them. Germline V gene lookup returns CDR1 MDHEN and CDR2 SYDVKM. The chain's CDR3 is CASSSAATLYEQYF. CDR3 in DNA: TGTGCCAGCAGTTCTGCCGCTACACTCTACGAGCAGTACTTC.

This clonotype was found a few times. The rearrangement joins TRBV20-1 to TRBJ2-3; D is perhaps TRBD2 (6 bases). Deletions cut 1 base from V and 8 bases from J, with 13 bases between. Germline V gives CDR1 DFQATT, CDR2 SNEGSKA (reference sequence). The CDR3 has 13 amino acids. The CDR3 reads CSARGTGGVTQYF. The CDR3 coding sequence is TGCAGTGCTAGAGGGACCGGGGGAGTTACGCAGTATTTT.

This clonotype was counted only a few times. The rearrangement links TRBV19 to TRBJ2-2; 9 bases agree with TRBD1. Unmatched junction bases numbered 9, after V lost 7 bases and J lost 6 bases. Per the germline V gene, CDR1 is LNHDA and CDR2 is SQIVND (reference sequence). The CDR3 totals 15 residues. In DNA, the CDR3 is TGTGCCAGTAACCCACAGGGGGCCAGGGCCGGGGAGCTGTTTTTT. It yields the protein CASNPQGARAGELFF.

The CDR3: CASSYSGGVATDTQYF. In DNA form, the CDR3 reads TGTGCCAGCAGTTACTCTGGGGGAGTGGCCACAGATACGCAGTATTTT. The chain couples TRBV6-5 to TRBJ2-3; D is perhaps TRBD1 or TRBD2 (5 bases each). Per germline, CDR1 MNHEY and CDR2 SVGAGI. V was clipped by 0 bases and J by 2 bases, with 12 bases between them. CDR3 size: 16 residues.

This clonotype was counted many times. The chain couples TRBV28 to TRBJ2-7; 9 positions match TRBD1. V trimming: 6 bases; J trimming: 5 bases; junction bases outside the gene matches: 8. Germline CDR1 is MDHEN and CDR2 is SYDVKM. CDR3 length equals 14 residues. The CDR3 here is CASSSGTGPHEQYF. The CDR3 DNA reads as TGTGCCAGCAGCTCTGGGACAGGGCCCCACGAGCAGTACTTC.

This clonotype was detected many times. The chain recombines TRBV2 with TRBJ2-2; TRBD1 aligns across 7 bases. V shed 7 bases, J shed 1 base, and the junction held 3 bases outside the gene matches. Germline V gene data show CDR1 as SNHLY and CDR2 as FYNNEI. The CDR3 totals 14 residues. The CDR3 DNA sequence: TGTGCCAGCACCCGACAGGGGAACACCGGGGAGCTGTTTTTT. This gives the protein CASTRQGNTGELFF. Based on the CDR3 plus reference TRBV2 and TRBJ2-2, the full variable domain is EPEVTQTPSHQVTQMGQEVILRCVPISNHLYFYWYRQILGQKVEFLVSFYNNEISEKSEIFDDQFSVERPDGSNFTLKIRSTKLEDSAMYFCASTRQGNTGELFFGEGSRLTVL.

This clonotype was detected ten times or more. Here the CDR3 DNA reads TGTGCCAGCAGCGCGACCGTTTATGGCTACACCTTC. This codes for CASSATVYGYTF. This sequence joins TRBV9 and TRBJ1-2, with D unclear. CDR1 and CDR2 from the germline V gene are SGDLS and YYNGEE. Trimming left V 3 bases short and J 5 bases short, with 8 bases between. The CDR3 covers 12 residues.

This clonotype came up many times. CDR3 amino acids: CASSLGVGAPYNEQFF. CDR3 bases: TGTGCCAGCAGCTTAGGGGTGGGAGCCCCCTACAATGAGCAGTTCTTC. V gene TRBV7-2 combines with J gene TRBJ2-1; the D gene is possibly TRBD2 (5 bases). The CDR3 loop spans 16 amino acids. Trimming took off 1 base at V and 2 bases at J, with 12 bases between the two ends. Germline CDR1 is SGHTA and CDR2 is FQGNSA.

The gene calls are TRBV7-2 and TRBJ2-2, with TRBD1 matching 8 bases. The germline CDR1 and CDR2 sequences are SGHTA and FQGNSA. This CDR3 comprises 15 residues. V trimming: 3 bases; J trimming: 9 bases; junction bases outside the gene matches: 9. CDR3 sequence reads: CASSFTGGSSRELFF. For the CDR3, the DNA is TGTGCCAGCAGCTTTACAGGGGGTTCCTCCAGGGAGCTGTTTTTT.

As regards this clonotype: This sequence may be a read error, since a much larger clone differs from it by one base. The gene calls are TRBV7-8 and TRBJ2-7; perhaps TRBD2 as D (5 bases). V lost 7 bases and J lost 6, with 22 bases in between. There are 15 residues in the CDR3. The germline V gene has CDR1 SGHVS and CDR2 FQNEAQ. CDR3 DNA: TGTGCCAGCACCCTGCGAGGACGGGGAGACTCCGAGCAGTACTTC. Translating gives CASTLRGRGDSEQYF.

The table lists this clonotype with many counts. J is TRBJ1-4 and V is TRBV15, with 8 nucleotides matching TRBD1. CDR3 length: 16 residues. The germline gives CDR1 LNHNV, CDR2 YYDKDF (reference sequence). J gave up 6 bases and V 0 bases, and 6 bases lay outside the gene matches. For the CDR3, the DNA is TGTGCCACCAGCAGAGATCAGGGGGCCGCCTATGAAAAACTGTTTTTT. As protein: CATSRDQGAAYEKLFF. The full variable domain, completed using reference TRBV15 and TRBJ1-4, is DAMVIQNPRYQVTQFGKPVTLSCSQTLNHNVMYWYQQKSSQAPKLLFHYYDKDFNNEADTPDNFQSRRPNTSFCFLDIRSPGLGDTAMYLCATSRDQGAAYEKLFFGSGTQLSVL.

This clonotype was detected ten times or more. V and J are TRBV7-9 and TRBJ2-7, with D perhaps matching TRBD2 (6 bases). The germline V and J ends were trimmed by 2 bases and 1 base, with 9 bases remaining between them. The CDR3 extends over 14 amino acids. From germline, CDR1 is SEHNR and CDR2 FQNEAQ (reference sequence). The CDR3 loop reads CASSLLASSYEQYF. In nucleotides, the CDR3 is TGTGCCAGCAGCTTACTAGCGTCTTCCTACGAGCAGTACTTC.

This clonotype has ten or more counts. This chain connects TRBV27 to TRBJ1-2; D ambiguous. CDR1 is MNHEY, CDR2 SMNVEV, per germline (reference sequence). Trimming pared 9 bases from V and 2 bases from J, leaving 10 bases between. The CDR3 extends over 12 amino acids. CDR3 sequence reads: CASRTANYGYTF. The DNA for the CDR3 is TGTGCCAGTAGGACGGCAAACTATGGCTACACCTTC.

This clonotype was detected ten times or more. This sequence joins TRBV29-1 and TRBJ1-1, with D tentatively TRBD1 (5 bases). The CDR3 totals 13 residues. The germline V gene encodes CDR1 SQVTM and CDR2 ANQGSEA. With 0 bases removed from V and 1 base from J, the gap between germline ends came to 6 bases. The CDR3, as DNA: TGCAGCGTTGAAGACAGGGCGAACACTGAAGCTTTCTTT. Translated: CSVEDRANTEAFF. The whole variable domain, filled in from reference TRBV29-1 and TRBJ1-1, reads SAVISQKPSRDICQRGTSLTIQCQVDSQVTMMFWYRQQPGQSLTLIATANQGSEATYESGFVIDKFPISRPNLTFSTLTVSNMSPEDSSIYLCSVEDRANTEAFFGQGTRLTVV.

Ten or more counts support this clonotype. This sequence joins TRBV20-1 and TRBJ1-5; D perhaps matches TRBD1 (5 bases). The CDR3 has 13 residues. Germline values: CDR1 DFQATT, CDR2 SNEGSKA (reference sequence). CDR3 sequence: CSGFGRENQPQHF. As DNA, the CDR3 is TGCTCAGGGTTCGGTCGGGAAAATCAGCCCCAGCATTTT.

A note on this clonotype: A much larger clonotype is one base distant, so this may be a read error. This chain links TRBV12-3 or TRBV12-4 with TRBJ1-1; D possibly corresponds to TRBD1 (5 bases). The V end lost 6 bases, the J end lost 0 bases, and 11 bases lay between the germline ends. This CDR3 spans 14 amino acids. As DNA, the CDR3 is TGTGCCAGCAGCCGAGGGGAGCTGAACACTGAAGCTTTCTTT. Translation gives CASSRGELNTEAFF.

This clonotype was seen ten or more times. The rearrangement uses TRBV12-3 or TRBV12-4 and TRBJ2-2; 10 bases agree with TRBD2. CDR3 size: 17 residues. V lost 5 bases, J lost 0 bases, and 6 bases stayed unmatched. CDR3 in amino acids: CASSPGTSVTNTGELFF. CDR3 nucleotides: TGTGCCAGCAGTCCCGGGACTAGCGTAACGAACACCGGGGAGCTGTTTTTT.

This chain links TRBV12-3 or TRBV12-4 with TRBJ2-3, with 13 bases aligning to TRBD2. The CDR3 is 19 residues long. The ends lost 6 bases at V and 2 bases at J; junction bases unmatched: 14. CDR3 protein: CASSLPFWTSGSDTDTQYF. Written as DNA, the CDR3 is TGTGCCAGCAGCCTACCTTTCTGGACTAGCGGGAGTGACACAGATACGCAGTATTTT.

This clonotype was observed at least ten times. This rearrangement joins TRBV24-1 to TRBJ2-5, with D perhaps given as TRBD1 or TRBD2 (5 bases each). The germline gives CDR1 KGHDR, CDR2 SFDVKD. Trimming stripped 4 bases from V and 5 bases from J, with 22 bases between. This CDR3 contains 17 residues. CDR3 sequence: CATSDFSKGYRGETQYF. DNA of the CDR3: TGTGCCACCAGTGACTTTTCCAAGGGGTATCGGGGCGAGACCCAGTACTTC.